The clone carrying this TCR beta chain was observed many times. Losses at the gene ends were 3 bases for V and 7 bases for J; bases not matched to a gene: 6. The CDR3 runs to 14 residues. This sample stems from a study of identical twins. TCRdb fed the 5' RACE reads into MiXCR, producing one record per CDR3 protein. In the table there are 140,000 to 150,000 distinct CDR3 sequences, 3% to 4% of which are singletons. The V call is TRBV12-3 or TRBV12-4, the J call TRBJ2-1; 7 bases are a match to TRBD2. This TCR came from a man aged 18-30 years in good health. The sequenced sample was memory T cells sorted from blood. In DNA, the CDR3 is TGTGCCAGCAGTTTCGGCGGGAGCGGGAATGAGCAGTTCTTC. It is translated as CASSFGGSGNEQFF.